This T cell receptor beta chain was sequenced in a study of blood T cell repertoires in COVID-19. On the study more broadly: In each case, the material was cDNA or gDNA derived from T cells, B-cell-depleted T cells, or PBMCs.

V shed 6 bases and J shed 3 bases, with 12 bases lying between them. Germline CDR1 and CDR2: KGHSH and LQKENI. The CDR3 consists of 14 residues. In the study's own analysis: Amplification of reference gene primers was used by the study to estimate nucleated cell counts. Data came from immunoSEQ multiplex PCR; TCRdb stores just in-frame clones and leaves some out. V, J and clone size were drawn from that table, and D and trimming were deduced from the DNA. The sample includes 250,000 to 350,000 clones, around 84% of them seen just once. The sequence came from a human donor with COVID-19, enrolled during active disease. The donor label of this sample is uncertain. The V and J genes are TRBV18 and TRBJ2-1; tentative D call: TRBD1 (6 bases). Material for sequencing was peripheral blood. The CDR3 DNA reads TGTGCCAGCTCCGGGCTAGGGGGCTACAATGAGCAGTTCTTC. Amino acid sequence: CASSGLGGYNEQFF.